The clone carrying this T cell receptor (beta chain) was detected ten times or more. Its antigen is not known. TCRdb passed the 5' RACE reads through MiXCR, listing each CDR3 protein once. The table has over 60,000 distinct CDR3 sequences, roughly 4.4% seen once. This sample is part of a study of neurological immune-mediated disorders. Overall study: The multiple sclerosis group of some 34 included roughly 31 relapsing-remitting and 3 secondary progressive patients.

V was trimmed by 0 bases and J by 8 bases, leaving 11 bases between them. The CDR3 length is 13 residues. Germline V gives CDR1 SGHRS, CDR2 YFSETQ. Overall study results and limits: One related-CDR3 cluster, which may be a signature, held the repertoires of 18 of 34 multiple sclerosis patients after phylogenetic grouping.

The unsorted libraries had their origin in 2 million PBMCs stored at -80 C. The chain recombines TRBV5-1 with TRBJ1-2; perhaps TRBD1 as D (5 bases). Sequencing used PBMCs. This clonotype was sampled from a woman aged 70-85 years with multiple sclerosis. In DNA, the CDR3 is TGCGCCAGCAGCTTGGATTCCGGACAAGGCTACACCTTC. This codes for CASSLDSGQGYTF.